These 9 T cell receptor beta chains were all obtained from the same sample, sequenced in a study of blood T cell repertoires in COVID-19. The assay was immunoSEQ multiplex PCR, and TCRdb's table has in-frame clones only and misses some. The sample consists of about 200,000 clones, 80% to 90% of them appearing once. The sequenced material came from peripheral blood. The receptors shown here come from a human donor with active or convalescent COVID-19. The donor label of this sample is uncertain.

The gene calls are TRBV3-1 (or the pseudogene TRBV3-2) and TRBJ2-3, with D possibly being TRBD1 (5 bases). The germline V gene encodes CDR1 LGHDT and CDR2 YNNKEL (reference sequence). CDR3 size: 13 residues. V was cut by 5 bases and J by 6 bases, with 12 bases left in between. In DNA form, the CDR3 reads TGTGCCAGCAGCAAAAACCGACAGGATACGCAGTATTTT. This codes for CASSKNRQDTQYF.

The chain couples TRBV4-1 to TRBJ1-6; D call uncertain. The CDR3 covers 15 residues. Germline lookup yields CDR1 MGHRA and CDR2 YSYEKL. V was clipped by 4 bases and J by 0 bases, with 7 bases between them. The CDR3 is CASSPRSSYNSPLHF. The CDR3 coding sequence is TGCGCCAGCAGCCCTAGGAGCTCCTATAATTCACCCCTCCACTTT.

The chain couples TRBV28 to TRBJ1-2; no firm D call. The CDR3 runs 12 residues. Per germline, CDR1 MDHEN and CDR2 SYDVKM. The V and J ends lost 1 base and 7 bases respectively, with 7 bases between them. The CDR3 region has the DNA TGTGCCAGCAGTTTATCGGTGGTTGGCTACACCTTC. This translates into CASSLSVVGYTF.

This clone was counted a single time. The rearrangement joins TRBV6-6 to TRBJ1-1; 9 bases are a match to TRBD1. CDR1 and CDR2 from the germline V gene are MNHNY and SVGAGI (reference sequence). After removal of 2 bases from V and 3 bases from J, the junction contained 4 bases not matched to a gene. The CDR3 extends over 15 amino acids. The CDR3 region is CASSYRTGADTEAFF. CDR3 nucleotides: TGTGCCAGCAGTTACCGGACAGGGGCGGACACTGAAGCTTTCTTT.

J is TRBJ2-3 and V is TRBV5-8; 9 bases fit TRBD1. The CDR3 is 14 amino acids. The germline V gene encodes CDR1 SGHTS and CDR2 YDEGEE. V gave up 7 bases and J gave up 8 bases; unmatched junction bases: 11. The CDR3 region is CASLRTGEKGTQYF. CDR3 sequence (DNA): TGTGCCAGCCTCCGGACAGGGGAAAAGGGTACGCAGTATTTT.

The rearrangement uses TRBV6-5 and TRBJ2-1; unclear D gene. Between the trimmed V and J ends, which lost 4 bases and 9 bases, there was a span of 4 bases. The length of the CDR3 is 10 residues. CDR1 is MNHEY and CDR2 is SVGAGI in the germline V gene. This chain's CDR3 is CASSSSEQFF. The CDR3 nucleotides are TGTGCCAGCAGTTCGAGTGAGCAGTTCTTC.

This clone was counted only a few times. CDR3 DNA sequence: TGTGCCAGCCAGATAAATTACGAGCAGTACTTC. Residues: CASQINYEQYF. This chain uses TRBV28 with TRBJ2-7; D unclear. This CDR3 is 11 amino acids long. V was trimmed by 8 bases and J by 4 bases, leaving 9 bases between them. Germline loops: CDR1 MDHEN, CDR2 SYDVKM.

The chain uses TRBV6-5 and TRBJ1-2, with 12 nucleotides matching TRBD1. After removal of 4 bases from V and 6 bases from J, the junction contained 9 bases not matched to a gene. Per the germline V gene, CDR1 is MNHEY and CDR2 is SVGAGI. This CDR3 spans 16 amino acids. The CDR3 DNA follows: TGTGCCAGCAGTTCCGGGACAGGGGGCCCTTGGAATGGCTACACCTTC. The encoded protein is CASSSGTGGPWNGYTF.

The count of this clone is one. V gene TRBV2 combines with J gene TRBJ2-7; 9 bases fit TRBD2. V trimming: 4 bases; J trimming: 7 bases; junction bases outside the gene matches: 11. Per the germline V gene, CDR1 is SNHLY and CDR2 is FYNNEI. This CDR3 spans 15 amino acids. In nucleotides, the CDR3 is TGTGCCAGCAGTGTACGGCGGGAGGGAAGAGGAGAGCAGTACTTC. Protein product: CASSVRREGRGEQYF.